This T cell receptor (beta chain) is from a study of follicular helper T cells after annual influenza vaccination. Study-wide results and limits: Productive TCRB sequences came from only about 9-22% of cells.

Germline CDR1 is SGHNT and CDR2 is YENEEA. Trimming removed 5 bases from V and 5 bases from J; junction bases left unmatched: 3. The CDR3 covers 13 residues. Sequenced by immunoSEQ multiplex PCR; TCRdb stores in-frame clones only, minus some. Counted here are about 840 clones, roughly 72% occurring once; the ten biggest clones make up 5.5% to 8.5%. For this clone: Its antigen is unknown.

Time point denoted: 2015-2016 season, 7 days after influenza vaccination. No donor had influenza vaccine in the prior 6 months; all lived in the community. Sequencing used CXCR5+ CD38+ circulating T follicular helper cells from blood, obtained 7 days after influenza vaccination. Subset given: circulating Tfh, non-naive CD4+CXCR5+PD-1+ (ICOS+CD38+ or ICOS-CD38-). The TCR comes from an adult who received the influenza vaccine. This chain connects TRBV11-3 to TRBJ1-2; 9 positions agree with TRBD1. This chain's CDR3 is CASSGTGWYGYTF. The CDR3 DNA reads TGTGCCAGCAGCGGGACAGGGTGGTATGGCTACACCTTC.